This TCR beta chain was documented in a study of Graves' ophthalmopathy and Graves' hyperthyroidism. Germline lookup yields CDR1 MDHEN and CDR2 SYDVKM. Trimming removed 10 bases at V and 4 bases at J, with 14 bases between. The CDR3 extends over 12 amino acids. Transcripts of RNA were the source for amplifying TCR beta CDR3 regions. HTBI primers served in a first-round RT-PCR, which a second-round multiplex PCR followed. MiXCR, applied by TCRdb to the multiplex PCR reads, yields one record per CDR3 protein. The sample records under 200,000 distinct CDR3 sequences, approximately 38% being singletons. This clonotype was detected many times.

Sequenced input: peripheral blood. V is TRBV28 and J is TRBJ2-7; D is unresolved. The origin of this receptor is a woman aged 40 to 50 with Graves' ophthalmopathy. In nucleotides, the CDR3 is TGTGCCACCAACGACTCATCTTACGAGCAGTACTTC. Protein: CATNDSSYEQYF.